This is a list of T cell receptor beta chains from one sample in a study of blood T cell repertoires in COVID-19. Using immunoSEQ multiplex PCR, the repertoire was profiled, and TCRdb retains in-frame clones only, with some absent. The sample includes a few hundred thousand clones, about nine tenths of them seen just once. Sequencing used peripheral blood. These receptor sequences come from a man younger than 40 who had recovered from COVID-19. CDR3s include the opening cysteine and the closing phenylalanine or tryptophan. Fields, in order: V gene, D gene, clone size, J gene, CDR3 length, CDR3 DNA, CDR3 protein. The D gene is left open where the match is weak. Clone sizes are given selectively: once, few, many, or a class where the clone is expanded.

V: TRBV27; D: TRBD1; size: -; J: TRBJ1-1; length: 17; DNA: TGTGCCAGCAGTTTTTACCCACCGGGACAGGGGATGGCTGAAGCTTTCTTT; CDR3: CASSFYPPGQGMAEAFF
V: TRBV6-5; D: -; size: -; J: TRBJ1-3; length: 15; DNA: TGTGCCAGCAGTTACTCCTCAGGGGCTGGAAACACCATATATTTT; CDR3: CASSYSSGAGNTIYF
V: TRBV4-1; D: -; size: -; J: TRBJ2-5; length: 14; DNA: TGCGCCAGCAGCCAAGCATCTAGCTGGGAGACCCAGTACTTC; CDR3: CASSQASSWETQYF
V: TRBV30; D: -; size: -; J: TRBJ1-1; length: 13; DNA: TGTGCCTGGAGTCCACCCGGGGTCTTGTTAGCTTTCTTT; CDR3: CAWSPPGVLLAFF
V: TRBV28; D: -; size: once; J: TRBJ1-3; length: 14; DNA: TGTGCCAGTAGGAGTCTGAGCTCTGGAAACACCATATATTTT; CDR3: CASRSLSSGNTIYF
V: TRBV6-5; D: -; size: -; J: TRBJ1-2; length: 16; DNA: TGTGCCAGCAGTTACCAAGGACAATCTATACCCACTGGCTACACCTTC; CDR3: CASSYQGQSIPTGYTF
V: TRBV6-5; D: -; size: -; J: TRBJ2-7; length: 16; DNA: TGTGCCAGCAGTTACTCGCCCCGGGGAAAGGCCGGCGAGCAGTACTTC; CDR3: CASSYSPRGKAGEQYF
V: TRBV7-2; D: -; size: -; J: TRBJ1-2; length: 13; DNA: TGTGCCAGCAGCCTCGCCAGGGACTATGGCTACACCTTC; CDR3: CASSLARDYGYTF
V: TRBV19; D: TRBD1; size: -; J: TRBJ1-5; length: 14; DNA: TGTGCCGCGCGTATGGGACAGGGAAATCAGCCCCAGCATTTT; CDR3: CAARMGQGNQPQHF
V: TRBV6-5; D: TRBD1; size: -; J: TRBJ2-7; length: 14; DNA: TGTGCCAGCAGATCAACAGGGGGCCCCTACGAGCAGTACTTC; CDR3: CASRSTGGPYEQYF
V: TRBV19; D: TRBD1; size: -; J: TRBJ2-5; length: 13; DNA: TGTGCCAGTAGTAGCGGACAGGAAGAGACCCAGTACTTC; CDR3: CASSSGQEETQYF